This T cell receptor (beta chain) is drawn from a study of blood T cell repertoires in COVID-19 (TCRdb year 2020). Regarding the complete study: Samples from collaborators originated in the United States, Italy and Spain and spanned both the acute and convalescent phases of COVID-19. The dataset comprised deeply sampled blood TCRbeta repertoires from subjects exposed to, actively infected with, or recovered from COVID-19. The repertoires were made available in a free public database intended to serve as a resource for research on the immune response to SARS-CoV-2. The prospective study material was composed of cDNA or gDNA derived from T cells, B-cell-depleted T cells, or PBMCs. Samples were obtained from the ongoing ImmuneRACE study (first 160 participants) and from about 1,300 subjects provided by 6 global collaborators. The sample metadata nearly always contained a de-identified subject ID, COVID-19 status, age in years and sex. HLA class I and class II types, where available, came from metadata supplied by the sample provider rather than from assay-based typing. On the study overall, not on this receptor specifically: Clinical and demographic metadata were provided uncurated, with the amount varying by source and participant.

TCRbeta CDR3 regions were amplified from genomic DNA by means of the immunoSEQ Assay, a bias-controlled multiplex PCR. In the source study's methods: Nucleated cell counts per sample were estimated from amplification of reference gene primers within the assay. Sequence reads were collapsed and filtered to measure the absolute abundance of every unique TCRbeta CDR3 rearrangement. For each sample, productive Simpson clonality was calculated as the square root of Simpson's diversity index across productive rearrangements. TCRdb re-hosts the immuneACCESS table, in-frame sequences only. Its copies lack some clones; in the studies checked, an unresolved V gene accounts for under half of them, and the cause for the rest is not known. V and J calls plus clone size are reproduced from that table; the DNA served to infer D and trimming. The sample has 250,000 to 350,000 clones on record, roughly 89% of them singletons. Clones ranked in the top ten supply 8% to 9% of the sample.

In the prospective study, participants were roughly 18 to 100 years old, resided in 24 geographic areas of the United States, and were enrolled through a virtual design. Cohort assignment in the prospective study relied on participant-reported clinical history from a screening survey and a study questionnaire. Recovered participants in ImmuneRACE Cohort 3 were defined as having two consecutive negative NP/OP PCR tests, clearance from a healthcare professional, or resolution of symptoms. Each participant in the prospective study had whole blood, serum and a nasopharyngeal or oropharyngeal swab collected by mobile phlebotomists. Over a roughly two-month period, participants in the prospective study had the option of providing additional blood draws and questionnaires. Before DNA extraction, prospective study blood samples were shipped either frozen or at room temperature. As concerns this clone: Its antigen has not been determined. No much larger clonotype is one base removed from it; base qualities were not supplied.

V loses 7 bases of germline sequence and J loses 5 bases, and the interval between the two ends is 17 bases. The germline V gene yields MNHEY for CDR1 and SVGAGI for CDR2. Measured from the cysteine to the phenylalanine, the CDR3 is 14 residues long. The DNA shown is the 42-base CDR3, in frame from base 1. This TCR derives from a woman between 18 and 29 years old who had recovered from COVID-19. The sample taken for sequencing was PBMCs or T cells enriched from blood (not recorded which). The chain is made from TRBV6-5 and TRBJ1-2; possibly the D gene is TRBD1, per 5 matching bases. The CDR3 sequence is CASTSPGGSYGYTF. The nucleotide sequence reads TGTGCCAGCACCTCTCCGGGGGGAAGTTATGGCTACACCTTC.